The 19 T cell receptor beta chains listed next were all sequenced from one sample in a study of identical twins. One entry per CDR3 protein, called by TCRdb with MiXCR from the 5' RACE reads. The table includes roughly 230,000 distinct CDR3 sequences, about 9% detected once. This same sample was also taken into another study, of yellow fever vaccine responses in identical twins.

Sequencing was carried out using CD8+ T cells sorted from blood. The receptor set was obtained from a woman aged 18-29 years in good health.

This clonotype was seen at least ten times. J is TRBJ2-6 and V is TRBV29-1; the match to TRBD2 covers 10 bases. Germline V gives CDR1 SQVTM, CDR2 ANQGSEA. This CDR3 is built from 17 residues. The junction had 8 bases not matched to a gene; V was cut back by 5 bases and J by 1 base. The chain's CDR3 is CSVHSSGGFSGANVLTF. The CDR3 DNA is TGCAGCGTTCATTCTAGCGGGGGTTTTTCTGGGGCCAACGTCCTGACTTTC.

CDR3 nucleotides: TGTGCCAGCAGCTTGACAGGGGGCCCCCTCTACGAGCAGTACTTC. Amino acids: CASSLTGGPLYEQYF. The rearrangement joins TRBV7-6 to TRBJ2-7, with TRBD1 matching 10 bases. The CDR3 runs to 15 residues. CDR1 and CDR2 from the germline V gene are SGHVS and FNYEAQ. V lost 3 bases to trimming and J lost 3 bases; unmatched junction nucleotides: 5.

CDR3 loop: CASSPPDRVLSSGANVLTF. The CDR3 DNA reads TGTGCCAGCTCACCACCAGACCGGGTCCTTAGCTCTGGGGCCAACGTCCTGACTTTC. The V and J genes are TRBV18 and TRBJ2-6, with D hard to call. V lost 0 bases and J 0 bases, leaving 15 bases between the germline ends. Per germline, CDR1 KGHSH and CDR2 LQKENI. The CDR3 covers 19 residues.

This clonotype was seen many times. This chain joins TRBV12-3 or TRBV12-4 and TRBJ2-2; 10 bases align to TRBD2. The CDR3 totals 17 residues. The V segment lost 6 bases and the J segment 0 bases; nucleotides outside the gene matches: 7. DNA for the CDR3: TGTGCCAGCAGGGGTACGACTAGCGGGTCGAACACCGGGGAGCTGTTTTTT. Its translation: CASRGTTSGSNTGELFF.

The rearrangement joins TRBV29-1 to TRBJ1-2; no definite D call. V gave up 1 base and J gave up 2 bases, with 11 bases separating them. CDR3 length: 14 amino acids. CDR1 and CDR2 (germline): SQVTM, ANQGSEA. The CDR3 DNA is TGCAGCGTTGAAGGTACAGCTCCCAACTATGGCTACACCTTC. This codes for CSVEGTAPNYGYTF.

This clonotype was seen only a few times. The chain joins TRBV15 to TRBJ2-3; possible D gene TRBD2, 5 bases. V shed 5 bases and J shed 2 bases, with 17 bases lying between them. The CDR3 runs 16 residues. CDR1 LNHNV and CDR2 YYDKDF come from the germline V gene (reference sequence). Here the CDR3 DNA reads TGTGCCACCAGCCTAGCAGGATTCACCACCACAGATACGCAGTATTTT. Protein: CATSLAGFTTTDTQYF. The full variable domain, with the rest looked up from reference TRBV15 and TRBJ2-3, is DAMVIQNPRYQVTQFGKPVTLSCSQTLNHNVMYWYQQKSSQAPKLLFHYYDKDFNNEADTPDNFQSRRPNTSFCFLDIRSPGLGDTAMYLCATSLAGFTTTDTQYFGPGTRLTVL.

The J gene is TRBJ2-1, the V gene TRBV11-2, with D unresolved. V was shortened by 1 base and J by 1 base, with 8 bases between the two germline ends. CDR1 and CDR2 (germline): SGHAT, FQNNGV. The CDR3 contains 15 residues. CDR3 nucleotides: TGTGCCAGCAGCTTAGTACGGCGGTCCTACAATGAGCAGTTCTTC. Protein: CASSLVRRSYNEQFF. Full variable domain (rest looked up from reference TRBV11-2 and TRBJ2-1): EAGVAQSPRYKIIEKRQSVAFWCNPISGHATLYWYQQILGQGPKLLIQFQNNGVVDDSQLPKDRFSAERLKGVDSTLKIQPAKLEDSAVYLCASSLVRRSYNEQFFGPGTRLTVL.

This clonotype has ten or more counts. The rearrangement links TRBV7-3 to TRBJ2-3, with D perhaps TRBD2 (6 bases). The V gene's germline CDR1 is SGHTA and CDR2 FQGTGA. The CDR3 contains 16 residues. V lost 6 bases, J lost 4 bases, and 20 bases lay in between. The CDR3 coding sequence is TGTGCCAGCAGTGAATCTGGAGGGTATCAACCAGATACGCAGTATTTT. Its translation is CASSESGGYQPDTQYF. The whole variable domain, remainder taken from reference TRBV7-3 and TRBJ2-3, is GAGVSQTPSNKVTEKGKYVELRCDPISGHTALYWYRQSLGQGPEFLIYFQGTGAADDSGLPNDRFFAVRPEGSVSTLKIQRTERGDSAVYLCASSESGGYQPDTQYFGPGTRLTVL.

The chain recombines TRBV9 with TRBJ2-2, with TRBD2 matching over 8 bases. The CDR3 is 16 residues long. V shed 0 bases and J 7 bases; nucleotides not matched to a gene: 8. Germline V gene sequence: CDR1 SGDLS, CDR2 YYNGEE. CDR3 in DNA: TGTGCCAGCAGCGTAGATGCGGGAGGTTCCCACGGGGAGCTGTTTTTT. Translated: CASSVDAGGSHGELFF.

The chain combines TRBV7-9 with TRBJ2-7; weak D call: TRBD2 (6 bases). Germline-derived CDR1 and CDR2 are SEHNR and FQNEAQ (reference sequence). Trimming pared 3 bases from V and 2 bases from J, leaving 20 bases between. The length of the CDR3 is 17 residues. The CDR3 bases are TGTGCCAGCAGCTTTTTGGAGGGGAGGCCCGACGCCTACGAGCAGTACTTC. The encoded protein is CASSFLEGRPDAYEQYF.

Only a few counts were recorded for this clonotype. The chain carries TRBV5-5 and TRBJ1-6; no clear D. V lost 4 bases, J lost 0 bases, and 8 bases lay in between. The CDR3 covers 15 residues. Germline V gene data show CDR1 as SGHKS and CDR2 as YYEKEE (reference sequence). The CDR3 here is CASSDFFSYNSPLHF. The CDR3 DNA follows: TGTGCCAGCAGCGATTTCTTCTCCTATAATTCACCCCTCCACTTT. The full variable domain, with the rest looked up from reference TRBV5-5 and TRBJ1-6, is DAGVTQSPTHLIKTRGQQVTLRCSPISGHKSVSWYQQVLGQGPQFIFQYYEKEERGRGNFPDRFSARQFPNYSSELNVNALLLGDSALYLCASSDFFSYNSPLHFGNGTRLTVT.

In its sample, this clonotype was seen a few times. Here the CDR3 reads CASSLTGAIGDEQFF. In DNA, the CDR3 is TGTGCCAGCAGCTTAACGGGAGCTATCGGCGATGAGCAGTTCTTC. The chain employs TRBV7-9 and TRBJ2-1; D may be TRBD2 (6 bases). The CDR3 loop spans 15 amino acids. Trimming cost V 2 bases and J 8 bases, with 16 bases left between them. Germline CDR1 is SEHNR and CDR2 is FQNEAQ (reference sequence).

This clonotype occurred a few times. CDR3 DNA sequence: TGTGCCAGCAGCTCCTGGACAGGGAAGAGGACCGGGGAGCTGTTTTTT. Its protein product is CASSSWTGKRTGELFF. This rearrangement joins TRBV11-2 to TRBJ2-2, with 8 bases that match TRBD1. Per the germline V gene, CDR1 is SGHAT and CDR2 is FQNNGV. Trimming removed 4 bases from V and 5 bases from J; junction bases left unmatched: 9. The CDR3 is 16 amino acids. The full variable domain, rest sourced from reference TRBV11-2 and TRBJ2-2, is EAGVAQSPRYKIIEKRQSVAFWCNPISGHATLYWYQQILGQGPKLLIQFQNNGVVDDSQLPKDRFSAERLKGVDSTLKIQPAKLEDSAVYLCASSSWTGKRTGELFFGEGSRLTVL.

The V and J genes are TRBV12-3 or TRBV12-4 and TRBJ2-1; the D gene is possibly TRBD2 (5 bases). The CDR3 sequence is 15 residues long. Trimming left V 10 bases short and J 3 bases short, with 19 bases between. The CDR3 here is CANTPLSGFYNEQFF. The CDR3 DNA sequence: TGTGCCAACACTCCACTCAGCGGCTTCTACAATGAGCAGTTCTTC.

This clonotype was found many times. The gene calls are TRBV5-6 and TRBJ2-3, with TRBD2 identical over 12 bases. CDR3 length equals 17 residues. Trimming at V came to 5 bases and at J to 4 bases, leaving 11 bases not matched to a gene. CDR1 and CDR2 (germline): SGHDT, YYEEEE. Here the CDR3 DNA reads TGTGCCAGCAGAAACGGGCTAGCGGGAGGGACCCCAGATACGCAGTATTTT. It encodes CASRNGLAGGTPDTQYF. The full variable domain, its missing parts supplied by reference TRBV5-6 and TRBJ2-3, is DAGVTQSPTHLIKTRGQQVTLRCSPKSGHDTVSWYQQALGQGPQFIFQYYEEEERQRGNFPDRFSGHQFPNYSSELNVNALLLGDSALYLCASRNGLAGGTPDTQYFGPGTRLTVL.

The table lists this clonotype with many counts. This chain joins TRBV20-1 and TRBJ2-2, with a weak D call TRBD2 (5 bases). The CDR3 covers 15 residues. Germline CDR1 DFQATT, CDR2 SNEGSKA (reference sequence). The ends were cut back, 0 bases at V and 3 bases at J, with 11 bases in the middle. CDR3 DNA: TGCAGTGCTAGAGATAACGGGGTGGACACCGGGGAGCTGTTTTTT. Translating it yields CSARDNGVDTGELFF.

This clonotype was seen more than once but under ten times. V and J are TRBV10-3 and TRBJ1-1, with 7 nucleotides matching TRBD1. This CDR3 contains 15 residues. The J segment lost 0 bases and the V segment lost 8 bases, leaving 9 bases of the junction unmatched. Germline V gene sequence: CDR1 ENHRY, CDR2 SYGVKD. CDR3 sequence reads: CAIGERQGLNTEAFF. The DNA of the CDR3 is TGTGCCATCGGGGAGAGACAGGGTTTGAACACTGAAGCTTTCTTT.

Only a few counts were recorded for this clonotype. The CDR3 protein is CASSASGRAVDTQYF. The CDR3 nucleotides are TGTGCCAGCAGCGCTAGCGGGAGGGCGGTAGATACGCAGTATTTT. This chain connects TRBV9 to TRBJ2-3, with TRBD2 identical over 12 bases. This CDR3 spans 15 amino acids. J gave up 5 bases and V 3 bases, and 4 bases lay outside the gene matches. Germline CDR1 and CDR2: SGDLS and YYNGEE. Combining the CDR3 with reference TRBV9 and TRBJ2-3 gives the whole variable domain DSGVTQTPKHLITATGQRVTLRCSPRSGDLSVYWYQQSLDQGLQFLIQYYNGEERAKGNILERFSAQQFPDLHSELNLSSLELGDSALYFCASSASGRAVDTQYFGPGTRLTVL.

This clonotype was counted a few times. The J gene is TRBJ2-7, the V gene TRBV15; the D gene is possibly TRBD1 (7 bases). Germline-derived CDR1 and CDR2 are LNHNV and YYDKDF (reference sequence). The length of the CDR3 is 15 residues. Trimming left V 0 bases short and J 3 bases short, with 12 bases between. The CDR3 loop is CATSRDRRGLYEQYF. The CDR3 DNA is TGTGCCACCAGCAGAGATAGGAGGGGGCTCTACGAGCAGTACTTC.